These T cell receptor beta chains were read from a single sample in a study of blood T cell repertoires in COVID-19. Measured with immunoSEQ multiplex PCR; TCRdb has only the in-frame clones, and not every one. The sample has 130,000 or so clones; about 84% are singletons. The sample taken for sequencing was peripheral blood. The source of these receptors is a man aged 55-75 years with acute or convalescent COVID-19. The conserved cysteine and the conserved F or W are not part of the CDR3 here. Only part of the rows carry a size: once, few, many, or a class if the clone is expanded.

V	size	CDR3
TRBV14	NA	ASSGANQPQH
TRBV19	NA	ASKKSSGRLLYNEQF
TRBV28	NA	ASSSGNSPLH
TRBV9	once	ASSVAASGAYEQY
TRBV7-8	NA	ASSSGQGTNLDSPLH
TRBV29-1	NA	SVETGSGYT
TRBV9	NA	ASSGEGRQGAFEQY
TRBV20-1	NA	SAAPRNEQF
TRBV19	NA	ASSIDTGSATYEQY
TRBV27	NA	ASRFGSSYEQY
TRBV6-6	few	ASSYPRNEQF
TRBV7-2	NA	ASSLEGVNQPQH
TRBV18	once	ASSQGAGNEKLF